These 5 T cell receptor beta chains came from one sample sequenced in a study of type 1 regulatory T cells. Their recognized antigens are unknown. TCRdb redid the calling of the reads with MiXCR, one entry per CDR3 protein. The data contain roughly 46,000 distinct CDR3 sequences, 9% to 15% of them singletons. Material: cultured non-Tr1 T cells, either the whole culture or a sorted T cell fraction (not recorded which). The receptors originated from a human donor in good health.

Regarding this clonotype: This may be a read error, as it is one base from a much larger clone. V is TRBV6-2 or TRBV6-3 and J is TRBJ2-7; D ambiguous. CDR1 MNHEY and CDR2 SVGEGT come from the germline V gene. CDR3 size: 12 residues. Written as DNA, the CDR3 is TGTGTCAGCAGTTCCACACTTCGCGAGCAGTACTTC. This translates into CVSSSTLREQYF.

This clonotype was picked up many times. This CDR3 reads CAWSPGFSLAFF. In DNA form, the CDR3 reads TGTGCCTGGAGTCCAGGGTTTAGTTTGGCTTTCTTT. The chain uses TRBV30 and TRBJ1-1, with D possibly TRBD1 on 5 matching bases. The length of the CDR3 is 12 residues. V lost 2 bases and J lost 11, with 15 bases in between. Germline V gene sequence: CDR1 GTSNPN, CDR2 SVGIG (reference sequence).

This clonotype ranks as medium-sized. Here the CDR3 DNA reads TGTGCCAGCAGTCCCTTTGGGGAGGCGTGGCGGGCCTACAATGAGCAGTTCTTC. Translated, it gives CASSPFGEAWRAYNEQFF. V gene TRBV12-3 or TRBV12-4 combines with J gene TRBJ2-1, with TRBD2 as a possible D gene (6 bases). CDR3 length: 18 residues. V lost 5 bases and J lost 2, with 22 bases in between.

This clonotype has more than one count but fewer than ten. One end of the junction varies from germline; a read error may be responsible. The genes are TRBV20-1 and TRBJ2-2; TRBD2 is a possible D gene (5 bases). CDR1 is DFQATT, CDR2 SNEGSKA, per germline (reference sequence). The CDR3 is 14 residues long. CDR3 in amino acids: CSARAGSATGEPFF. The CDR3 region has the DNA TGCAGTGCTAGGGCGGGCAGCGCTACCGGGGAGCCGTTTTTT.

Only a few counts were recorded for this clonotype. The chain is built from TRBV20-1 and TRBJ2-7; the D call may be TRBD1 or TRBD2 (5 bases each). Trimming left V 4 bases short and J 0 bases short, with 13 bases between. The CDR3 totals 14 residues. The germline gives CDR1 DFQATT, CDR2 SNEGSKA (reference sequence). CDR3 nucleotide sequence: TGCAGTGCTACCGGGGCTAGGAGCTCCTACGAGCAGTACTTC. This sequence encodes CSATGARSSYEQYF.